These T cell receptor beta chains were read from a single sample in a study of cytomegalovirus exposure and HLA in healthy donors. TCRdb keeps only in-frame clones here, not all; method: immunoSEQ multiplex PCR. The sample yields 120,000 to 150,000 clones, roughly 86% seen once. Sequenced input: PBMCs. The receptors derive from a man younger than 35 in good health and CMV-seropositive. Both conserved end residues are part of each CDR3. Each record gives: V gene, J gene, CDR3 protein.

V: TRBV19; J: TRBJ2-1; CDR3: CASSGQNRDRGFDEQFF
V: TRBV30; J: TRBJ1-4; CDR3: CAWTQSGTTNEKLFF
V: TRBV27; J: TRBJ2-2; CDR3: CASSGQRSTIGELFF
V: TRBV5-4; J: TRBJ1-2; CDR3: CASSLRGGRVYGYTF
V: TRBV7-2; J: TRBJ2-7; CDR3: CASSLVLDYEQYF
V: TRBV2; J: TRBJ2-7; CDR3: CASSLTGYEQYF
V: TRBV19; J: TRBJ1-4; CDR3: CAKTPGTGGEKLFF
V: TRBV13; J: TRBJ2-7; CDR3: CASSSGRGLSEQYF
V: TRBV10-2; J: TRBJ2-7; CDR3: CASQTGSGGASGYEQYF
V: TRBV27; J: TRBJ2-7; CDR3: CASRPTGGLGEQYF
V: TRBV19; J: TRBJ1-5; CDR3: CASTPFRGDNQPQHF
V: TRBV28; J: TRBJ1-2; CDR3: CAIHRANYGYTF
V: TRBV7-9; J: TRBJ1-1; CDR3: CASSPRGGENTEAFF
V: TRBV18; J: TRBJ2-5; CDR3: CASSPNREETQYF
V: TRBV27; J: TRBJ2-1; CDR3: CASSLAGTVYNEQFF
V: TRBV18; J: TRBJ2-7; CDR3: CASSPFKISSYEQYF
V: TRBV5-1; J: TRBJ2-3; CDR3: CASSLADSGDTQYF
V: TRBV4-1; J: TRBJ1-2; CDR3: CASRQSSNYGYTF
V: TRBV19; J: TRBJ2-5; CDR3: CASTQRGQETQYF
V: TRBV25-1; J: TRBJ2-7; CDR3: CASRTKAGGPYEQYF
V: TRBV6-1; J: TRBJ1-5; CDR3: CASSEGGGNQPQHF
V: TRBV30; J: TRBJ2-5; CDR3: CAWSVQVVETQYF
V: TRBV7-9; J: TRBJ2-5; CDR3: CASSFAQGVVLETQYF
V: TRBV5-1; J: TRBJ1-3; CDR3: CASSRRDRGGTIYF
V: TRBV11-2; J: TRBJ2-7; CDR3: CASSFYSGGEYEQYF
V: TRBV6-1; J: TRBJ2-7; CDR3: CASRSPGGPKSEQYF
V: TRBV5-4; J: TRBJ2-1; CDR3: CASSLLAGGDNEQFF
V: TRBV19; J: TRBJ2-7; CDR3: CASSIAVSSYEQYF
V: TRBV11-2; J: TRBJ1-3; CDR3: CASSSNKGNTIYF
V: TRBV29-1; J: TRBJ2-3; CDR3: CSGQLGQRPDTQYF
V: TRBV5-1; J: TRBJ2-7; CDR3: CASRRRETYEQYF
V: TRBV19; J: TRBJ2-7; CDR3: CASSVRTSGRYEQYF
V: TRBV2; J: TRBJ2-7; CDR3: CASGITRTSGNEQYF
V: TRBV5-1; J: TRBJ1-2; CDR3: CASSLTSRGTRGYTF
V: TRBV6-1; J: TRBJ2-5; CDR3: CASTQTGYQETQYF
V: TRBV7-9; J: TRBJ2-7; CDR3: CASSSPGLDYEQYF
V: TRBV28; J: TRBJ2-7; CDR3: CASSLATVHYEQYF
V: TRBV5-6; J: TRBJ1-4; CDR3: CASSSPTGLEKLFF
V: TRBV2; J: TRBJ1-1; CDR3: CASSRQNTEAFF
V: TRBV19; J: TRBJ1-5; CDR3: CASSTVRGGNQPQHF
V: TRBV30; J: TRBJ2-7; CDR3: CAWSPGTFYEQYF
V: TRBV5-6; J: TRBJ1-4; CDR3: CASSRETGGLDSGKLFF
V: TRBV19; J: TRBJ2-2; CDR3: CASRDRGLYTGELFF
V: TRBV6-5; J: TRBJ2-7; CDR3: CASSGASGGAGEQYF
V: TRBV28; J: TRBJ1-2; CDR3: CASSLPSGTEGYTF
V: TRBV25-1; J: TRBJ2-3; CDR3: CASSDLTGVGTDTQYF
V: TRBV7-8; J: TRBJ1-2; CDR3: CASSLTTGGYTF
V: TRBV25-1; J: TRBJ2-7; CDR3: CASSEPLGPNAYEQYF
V: TRBV14; J: TRBJ2-1; CDR3: CASSSFNEQFF
V: TRBV15; J: TRBJ2-1; CDR3: CATSTGRVGNEQFF
V: TRBV7-9; J: TRBJ1-4; CDR3: CASSLTGSSEKLFF
V: TRBV7-9; J: TRBJ1-1; CDR3: CASSLGEGASRAFF
V: TRBV7-6; J: TRBJ1-1; CDR3: CASSLQRQGNYGVAFF
V: TRBV28; J: TRBJ2-3; CDR3: CASGTSGYTDTQYF
V: TRBV30; J: TRBJ2-7; CDR3: CAWSAGLLRDRSSYEQYF